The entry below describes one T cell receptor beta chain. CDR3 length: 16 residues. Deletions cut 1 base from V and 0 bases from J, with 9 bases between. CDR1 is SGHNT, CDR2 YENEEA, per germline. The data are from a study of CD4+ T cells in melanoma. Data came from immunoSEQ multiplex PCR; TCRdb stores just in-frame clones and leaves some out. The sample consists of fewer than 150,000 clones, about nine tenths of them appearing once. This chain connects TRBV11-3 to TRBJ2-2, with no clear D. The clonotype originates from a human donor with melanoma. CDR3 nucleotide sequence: TGTGCCAGCAGCTTAGGTGGCATCGCGAACACCGGGGAGCTGTTTTTT. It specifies CASSLGGIANTGELFF.